The next 18 T cell receptor beta chains were all read from a single sample in a study of vaccination effects on CD4 cells after COVID-19. Generated by immunoSEQ multiplex PCR, the TCRdb table keeps only in-frame clones and is missing some. The sample carries 40,000 to 50,000 clones, 74% recorded once. No cognate antigen is known for these TCRs. Before sequencing, viral peptide pools were used by the ViraFEST assay to expand antigen-specific CD4+ T cells. Isolation of CD4+ T cells took place after about ten days of culture. Of the BNT162b2 and mRNA-1273 vaccines, participants received two doses of one or the other. Sequencing was performed on CD4+ T cells from PBMCs cultured with HCoV-OC43 spike peptides, taken after COVID-19 vaccination. Subset denoted: HCoV-OC43 spike overlapping peptide pool stimulation. These receptors were obtained from a human donor who received a COVID-19 vaccine.

The chain is built from TRBV6-6 and TRBJ2-3; possible D gene TRBD2, 5 bases. Trimming removed 10 bases at V and 2 bases at J, with 16 bases between. The CDR3 is 14 residues long. Germline assignment: CDR1 MNHNY and CDR2 SVGAGI (reference sequence). This CDR3 is CATKSRRSTDTQYF. The CDR3 bases are TGTGCCACCAAAAGTAGGAGGTCCACAGATACGCAGTATTTT.

This chain joins TRBV7-2 and TRBJ2-7, with D unclear. CDR1 is SGHTA, CDR2 FQGNSA, per germline. The germline V and J ends were trimmed by 5 bases and 3 bases, with 8 bases remaining between them. The CDR3 is made up of 12 amino acids. CDR3: CASSQVHYEQYF. DNA of the CDR3: TGTGCCAGCAGCCAAGTACACTACGAGCAGTACTTC. The whole variable domain, remainder taken from reference TRBV7-2 and TRBJ2-7, is GAGVSQSPSNKVTEKGKDVELRCDPISGHTALYWYRQSLGQGLEFLIYFQGNSAPDKSGLPSDRFSAERTGGSVSTLTIQRTQQEDSAVYLCASSQVHYEQYFGPGTRLTVT.

The V call is TRBV15, the J call TRBJ1-5; D unclear. CDR1 LNHNV and CDR2 YYDKDF come from the germline V gene (reference sequence). This CDR3 is 15 amino acids long. V lost 6 bases and J 3 bases, leaving 15 bases between the germline ends. The CDR3 loop is CATSWGQVNNQPQHF. The CDR3 nucleotides are TGTGCCACCAGTTGGGGTCAGGTCAACAATCAGCCCCAGCATTTT.

This clone was detected only once. This chain connects TRBV10-3 to TRBJ2-7; TRBD1 or TRBD2 may be the D gene (6 bases each). The germline V gene has CDR1 ENHRY and CDR2 SYGVKD. CDR3 size: 14 residues. V was pared by 3 bases and J by 5 bases, with 14 bases between. CDR3 coding DNA: TGTGCCATCAGTGAAAGGGGTAGGGGGGACGAGCAGTACTTC. Translated: CAISERGRGDEQYF.

V is TRBV9 and J is TRBJ1-2, with D hard to call. Germline CDR1 reads SGDLS; CDR2 reads YYNGEE. The V gene lost 0 bases and the J gene lost 8 bases, with 8 bases spanning the gap. This CDR3 has 12 residues. The CDR3 spells CASSVDGWGYTF. DNA for the CDR3: TGTGCCAGCAGCGTAGATGGGTGGGGCTACACCTTC. Filled out from reference TRBV9 and TRBJ1-2, the complete variable domain reads DSGVTQTPKHLITATGQRVTLRCSPRSGDLSVYWYQQSLDQGLQFLIQYYNGEERAKGNILERFSAQQFPDLHSELNLSSLELGDSALYFCASSVDGWGYTFGSGTRLTVV.

The genes are TRBV19 and TRBJ2-3, with D maybe TRBD1 (5 bases). This CDR3 comprises 16 residues. Trimming stripped 7 bases from V and 5 bases from J, with 22 bases between. The germline CDR1 and CDR2 sequences are LNHDA and SQIVND (reference sequence). CDR3 DNA sequence: TGTGCCAGTACCGACGCTGGGGCAGTTGTGGGAGATACGCAGTATTTT. Its translation: CASTDAGAVVGDTQYF.

The CDR3 coding sequence is TGTGCCAGCAGCTTAGTAGGGGGACCTAGCGGGAGGGCGACGGAAGAGACCCAGTACTTC. Its translation: CASSLVGGPSGRATEETQYF. The gene calls are TRBV11-3 and TRBJ2-5, with 12 bases matching TRBD2. The CDR3 loop spans 20 amino acids. The trim removed 1 base at V and 3 bases at J, leaving 15 bases unmatched. CDR1 is SGHNT and CDR2 is YENEEA in the germline V gene.

This clone was detected a few times. The rearrangement links TRBV2 to TRBJ2-5; TRBD1 matches 10 bases. The CDR3 spans 15 residues. V lost 5 bases and J lost 4; bases outside the gene matches: 7. Germline CDR1 is SNHLY and CDR2 is FYNNEI. CDR3: CASSTRTGGGETQYF. For the CDR3, the DNA is TGTGCCAGCAGTACGCGGACAGGGGGGGGAGAGACCCAGTACTTC.

This chain connects TRBV5-6 to TRBJ1-1; D is unclear. Trimming left V 5 bases short and J 0 bases short, with 11 bases between. The CDR3 loop spans 14 amino acids. CDR1 is SGHDT and CDR2 is YYEEEE in the germline V gene. CDR3 loop: CASRRGLLNTEAFF. CDR3 bases: TGTGCCAGCAGGAGAGGTCTCTTGAACACTGAAGCTTTCTTT. The full variable domain, its missing parts supplied by reference TRBV5-6 and TRBJ1-1, is DAGVTQSPTHLIKTRGQQVTLRCSPKSGHDTVSWYQQALGQGPQFIFQYYEEEERQRGNFPDRFSGHQFPNYSSELNVNALLLGDSALYLCASRRGLLNTEAFFGQGTRLTVV.

V usage is TRBV3-1 (or the pseudogene TRBV3-2) and J usage is TRBJ2-7, with D uncertain. Germline V lookup: CDR1 LGHDT, CDR2 YNNKEL (reference sequence). This CDR3 has 16 residues. V was trimmed by 1 base and J by 3 bases, leaving 16 bases between them. The CDR3 reads CASSQVVSGVRYEQYF. For the CDR3, the DNA is TGTGCCAGCAGCCAAGTAGTCTCTGGAGTACGCTACGAGCAGTACTTC.

There are a few counts of this clone. The chain employs TRBV18 and TRBJ1-2; unclear D gene. CDR3 length equals 13 residues. CDR1 and CDR2 (germline): KGHSH, LQKENI. V lost 6 bases and J 4 bases, leaving 12 bases between the germline ends. The CDR3 DNA follows: TGTGCCAGCTCGCTGGACTCCATCTATGGCTACACCTTC. This codes for CASSLDSIYGYTF.

The rearrangement joins TRBV11-1 to TRBJ1-1, with TRBD1 identical over 8 bases. The CDR3 consists of 14 residues. Trimming took 2 bases from V and 9 from J; bases not matched to a gene: 8. The germline V gene encodes CDR1 SGHAT and CDR2 FQDESV (reference sequence). The CDR3 region has the DNA TGTGCCAGCAGCTTAACGTCCGGACAGGGCCAAGCTTTCTTT. It encodes CASSLTSGQGQAFF.

The CDR3 DNA sequence: TGTGCCATCAGGGTGGGGGCGGAAAATGAGCAGTTCTTC. This sequence encodes CAIRVGAENEQFF. The chain links TRBV10-3 to TRBJ2-1; D may be TRBD1 (6 bases). Trimming stripped 6 bases from V and 7 bases from J, with 13 bases between. Germline values: CDR1 ENHRY, CDR2 SYGVKD. The length of the CDR3 is 13 residues.

This clone was seen once. V gene TRBV5-1 combines with J gene TRBJ2-5, with 7 bases matching TRBD2. The CDR3 sequence is 15 residues long. Germline V CDR1 and CDR2: SGHRS, YFSETQ. The V gene end was trimmed by 3 bases and the J gene end by 1 base; junction bases not matched to a gene: 6. CDR3 protein: CASSSTTSPQETQYF. CDR3 coding DNA: TGCGCCAGCAGCTCGACGACTAGCCCCCAAGAGACCCAGTACTTC.

The chain recombines TRBV2 with TRBJ2-7, with 9 positions matching TRBD1. Germline V gene data show CDR1 as SNHLY and CDR2 as FYNNEI. The CDR3 spans 15 residues. V dropped 6 bases and J dropped 3; count of bases not matched to a gene: 9. DNA for the CDR3: TGTGCCAGCAGAGCGGACAGGGGCGCCTTCTACGAGCAGTACTTC. It is translated as CASRADRGAFYEQYF.

The chain carries TRBV6-6 and TRBJ2-5; 9 nucleotides line up with TRBD2. The CDR3 is 16 residues long. V lost 0 bases, J lost 4 bases, and 6 bases stayed unmatched. Germline V gene sequence: CDR1 MNHNY, CDR2 SVGAGI (reference sequence). For the CDR3, the DNA is TGTGCCAGCAGTTACTCGGGCGGGGGGGCCCCAGAGACCCAGTACTTC. Protein: CASSYSGGGAPETQYF.

V usage is TRBV5-1 and J usage is TRBJ2-7, with 9 bases lining up with TRBD1. CDR1 and CDR2 from the germline V gene are SGHRS and YFSETQ. J lost 2 bases, V lost 5 bases, and 5 bases had no gene match. CDR3 length: 14 amino acids. CDR3 protein: CASRPGQGAYEQYF. The CDR3, as DNA: TGCGCCAGCAGACCGGGACAGGGAGCCTACGAGCAGTACTTC. Complete variable domain (other parts from reference TRBV5-1 and TRBJ2-7): KAGVTQTPRYLIKTRGQQVTLSCSPISGHRSVSWYQQTPGQGLQFLFEYFSETQRNKGNFPGRFSGRQFSNSRSEMNVSTLELGDSALYLCASRPGQGAYEQYFGPGTRLTVT.

The chain combines TRBV23-1 with TRBJ2-7; 8 bases agree with TRBD2. TRBV23-1 is designated an ORF whose function remains uncertain. With V trimmed by 3 bases and J by 3 bases, 19 bases remained unmatched. The CDR3 extends over 19 amino acids. CDR3 nucleotides: TGCGCCAGCAGTCACCGCGGGACTACTCGGGGGGGGGACCTCTACGAGCAGTACTTC. This codes for CASSHRGTTRGGDLYEQYF.